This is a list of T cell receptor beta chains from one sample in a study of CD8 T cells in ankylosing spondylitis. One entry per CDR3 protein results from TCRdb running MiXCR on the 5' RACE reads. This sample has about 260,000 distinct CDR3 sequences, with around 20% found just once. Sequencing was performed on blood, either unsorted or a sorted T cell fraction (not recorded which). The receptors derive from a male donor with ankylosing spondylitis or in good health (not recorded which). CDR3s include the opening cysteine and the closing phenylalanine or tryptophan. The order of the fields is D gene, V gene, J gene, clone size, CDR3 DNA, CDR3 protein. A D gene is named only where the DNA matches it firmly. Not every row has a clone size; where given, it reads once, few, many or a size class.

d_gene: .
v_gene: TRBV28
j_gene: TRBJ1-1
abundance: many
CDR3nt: TGTGCCAGCAGTCCACCCCGGGCCACTGAAGCTTTCTTT
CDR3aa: CASSPPRATEAFF

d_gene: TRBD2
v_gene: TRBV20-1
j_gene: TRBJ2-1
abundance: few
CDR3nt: TGCAGTGCTAGTTTTTGGCTAGCGGGAGGGCCCTTCTACAATGAGCAGTTCTTC
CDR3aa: CSASFWLAGGPFYNEQFF

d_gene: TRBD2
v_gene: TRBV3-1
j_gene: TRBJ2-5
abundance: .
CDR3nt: TGTGCCAGCAGCCACCTCCTAGCGGGAGCGGGGGAGACCCAGTACTTC
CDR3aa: CASSHLLAGAGETQYF

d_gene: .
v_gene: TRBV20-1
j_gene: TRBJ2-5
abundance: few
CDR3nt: TGCAGTGCTACCCTGCCGGGGGGCGGTCCAGAGACCCAGTACTTC
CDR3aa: CSATLPGGGPETQYF

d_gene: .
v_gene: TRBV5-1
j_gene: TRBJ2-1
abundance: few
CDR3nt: TGCGCCAGCAGCCCGGGGAATCCTGATGAGCAGTTCTTC
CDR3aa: CASSPGNPDEQFF

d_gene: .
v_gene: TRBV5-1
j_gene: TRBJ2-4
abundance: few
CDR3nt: TGCGCCAGCAGCTTGGCCAGTTCGGTCAAAAACATTCAGTACTTC
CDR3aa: CASSLASSVKNIQYF

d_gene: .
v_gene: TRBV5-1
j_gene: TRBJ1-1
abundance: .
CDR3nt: TGCACCAGCAGCAGAATTCCGACAGATGAAGCTTTCTTT
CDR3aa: CTSSRIPTDEAFF

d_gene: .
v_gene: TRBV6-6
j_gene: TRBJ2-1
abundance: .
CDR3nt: TGTGCCAGCACCGACCGACTAGGAGAGCAGTTCTTC
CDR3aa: CASTDRLGEQFF

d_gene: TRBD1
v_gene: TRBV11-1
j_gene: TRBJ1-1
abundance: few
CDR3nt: TGTGCCAGCAGCTTAGCCGGGACAGGGATTTTTGAAGCTTTCTTT
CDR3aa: CASSLAGTGIFEAFF

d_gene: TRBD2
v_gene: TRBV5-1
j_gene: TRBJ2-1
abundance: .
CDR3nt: TGCGCCAGCACCCCGACTAGCGGCCGGAACAATGAGCAGTTCTTC
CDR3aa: CASTPTSGRNNEQFF

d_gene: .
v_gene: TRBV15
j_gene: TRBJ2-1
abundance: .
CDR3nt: TGTGCCACCAGCAGAGATAAGATAGGGGATGAGCAGTTCTTC
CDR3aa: CATSRDKIGDEQFF

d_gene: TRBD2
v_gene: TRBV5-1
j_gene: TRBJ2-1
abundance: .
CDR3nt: TGCGCCAGCAGCATTACTAGCGGGAGAAACAATGAGCAGTTCTTC
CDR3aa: CASSITSGRNNEQFF

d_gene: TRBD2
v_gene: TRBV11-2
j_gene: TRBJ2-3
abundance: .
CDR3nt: TGTGCCAGCAGCAAATTAGCGGGAGGTGGGGATACGCAGTATTTT
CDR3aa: CASSKLAGGGDTQYF

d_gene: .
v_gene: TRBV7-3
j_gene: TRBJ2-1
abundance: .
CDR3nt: TGTGCCAGCAGCTTAGTTCTAGGGACCAATGAGCAGTTCTTC
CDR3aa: CASSLVLGTNEQFF

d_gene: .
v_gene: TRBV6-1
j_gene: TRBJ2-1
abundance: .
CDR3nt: TGTGCCAGCAGGGATTTAGGGGGGTACAATGAGCAGTTCTTC
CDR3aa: CASRDLGGYNEQFF

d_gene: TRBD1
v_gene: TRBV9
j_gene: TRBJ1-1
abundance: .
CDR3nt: TGTGCCAGCAGCGTACTTCCCCCCGACAGGGTTGGTACTGAAGCTTTCTTT
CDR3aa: CASSVLPPDRVGTEAFF

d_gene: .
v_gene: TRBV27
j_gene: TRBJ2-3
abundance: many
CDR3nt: TGTGCCAGCAGTTCTCCGACTACAACCACAGATACGCAGTATTTT
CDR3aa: CASSSPTTTTDTQYF

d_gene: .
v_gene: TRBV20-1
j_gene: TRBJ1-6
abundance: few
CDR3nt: TGCAGTGCTAGAGATCGTAGGCGTAGCTCCTATAATTCACCCCTCCACTTT
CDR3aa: CSARDRRRSSYNSPLHF

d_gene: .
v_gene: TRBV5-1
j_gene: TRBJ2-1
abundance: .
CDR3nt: TGCGCCAGCAGCTTTTCAGTGATCGGTAACAATGAGCAGTTCTTC
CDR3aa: CASSFSVIGNNEQFF

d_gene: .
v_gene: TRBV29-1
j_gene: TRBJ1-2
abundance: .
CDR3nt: TGCAGCGTTGAGGGGGGCGACTATGGCTACACCTTC
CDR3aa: CSVEGGDYGYTF

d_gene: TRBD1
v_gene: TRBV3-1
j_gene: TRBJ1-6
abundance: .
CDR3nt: TGTGCCAGCAGACAAGGACAGGATAATTCACCCCTCCACTTT
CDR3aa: CASRQGQDNSPLHF

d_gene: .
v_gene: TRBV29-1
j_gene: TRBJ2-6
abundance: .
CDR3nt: TGCAGCGTTGAAGCTGGGGCCAACGTCCTGACTTTC
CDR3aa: CSVEAGANVLTF

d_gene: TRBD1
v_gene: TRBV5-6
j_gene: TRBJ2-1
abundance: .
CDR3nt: TGTGCCAGCAGCCAGGACAGGGGTTGGGATGAGCAGTTCTTC
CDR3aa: CASSQDRGWDEQFF

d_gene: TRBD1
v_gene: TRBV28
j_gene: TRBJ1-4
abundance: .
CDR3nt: TGTGCCAGCAGTTTATTTGGGAGGGGGCCGGATGAAAAACTGTTTTTT
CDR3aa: CASSLFGRGPDEKLFF

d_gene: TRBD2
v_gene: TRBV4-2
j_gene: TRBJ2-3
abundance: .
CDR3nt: TGTGCCAGCAGCCAAGTTGTCGAGGGAGGGATAGCAGATACGCAGTATTTT
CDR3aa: CASSQVVEGGIADTQYF

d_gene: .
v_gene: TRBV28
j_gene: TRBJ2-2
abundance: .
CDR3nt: TGTGTCAGCACGAACGGGAGCGTTAGCGGGGAGCTGTTTTTT
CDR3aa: CVSTNGSVSGELFF

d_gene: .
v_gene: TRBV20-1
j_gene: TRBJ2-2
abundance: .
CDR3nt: TGCAGTGCTAGTCTTGGGAGTAACACCGGGGAGCTGTTTTTT
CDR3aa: CSASLGSNTGELFF

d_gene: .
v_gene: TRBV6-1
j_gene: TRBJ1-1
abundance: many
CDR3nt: TGTGCCAGCCGATCCGTTCGGAGGAAGTTTACTGAAGCTTTCTTT
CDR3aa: CASRSVRRKFTEAFF

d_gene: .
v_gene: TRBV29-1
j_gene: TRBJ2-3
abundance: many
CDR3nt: TGCAGCGTTGACCCACCTACTACCACAGATACGCAGTATTTT
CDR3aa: CSVDPPTTTDTQYF

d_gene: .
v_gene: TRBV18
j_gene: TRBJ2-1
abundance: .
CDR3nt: TGTGCCAGCTCACCATCGGGAGCCTCCTACAATGAGCAGTTCTTC
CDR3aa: CASSPSGASYNEQFF

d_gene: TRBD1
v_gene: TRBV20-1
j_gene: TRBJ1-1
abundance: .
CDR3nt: TGCAGTGCTAGAAAAACAGGGGTAGGAACTGAAGCTTTCTTT
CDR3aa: CSARKTGVGTEAFF

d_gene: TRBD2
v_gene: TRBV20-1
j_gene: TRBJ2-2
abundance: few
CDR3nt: TGCAGTGCTAGGGCCCCTAGCGGACGGATGAGGGAGCTGTTTTTT
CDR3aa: CSARAPSGRMRELFF

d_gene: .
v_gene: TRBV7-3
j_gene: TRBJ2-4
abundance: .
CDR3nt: TGTGCCAGCAGCCCGACCTCCTCTGGACCCAAAAACATTCAGTACTTC
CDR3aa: CASSPTSSGPKNIQYF

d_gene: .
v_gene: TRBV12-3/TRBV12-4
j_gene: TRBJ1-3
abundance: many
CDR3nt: TGTGCCAGCAGTTTAAAGATGACCATCCATTTT
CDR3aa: CASSLKMTIHF

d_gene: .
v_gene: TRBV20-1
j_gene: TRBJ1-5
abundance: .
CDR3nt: TGCAGTGCTCTCGGGGATAGCAATCAGCCCCAGCATTTT
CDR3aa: CSALGDSNQPQHF

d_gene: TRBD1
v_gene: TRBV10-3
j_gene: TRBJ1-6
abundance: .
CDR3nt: TGTGCCATCAGGGACAGGGTCGATAATTCACCCCTCCACTTT
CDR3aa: CAIRDRVDNSPLHF

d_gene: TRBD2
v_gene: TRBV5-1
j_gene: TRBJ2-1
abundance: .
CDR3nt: TGCGCCAGCAGCTTGGGATCGTCGGGGGGCAATGAGCAGTTCTTC
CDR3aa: CASSLGSSGGNEQFF

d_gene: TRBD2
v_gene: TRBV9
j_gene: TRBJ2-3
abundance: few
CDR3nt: TGTGCCAGCAGCGTAGCTACGTCTAGCGGGGGGGATACGCAGTATTTT
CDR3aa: CASSVATSSGGDTQYF

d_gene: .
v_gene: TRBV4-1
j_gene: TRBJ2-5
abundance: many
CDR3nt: TGCGCCAGCAGCCAAGCCCCAGACACAGGAGATGAGACCCAGTACTTC
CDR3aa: CASSQAPDTGDETQYF

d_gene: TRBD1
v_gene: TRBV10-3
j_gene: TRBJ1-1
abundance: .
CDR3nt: TGTGCCACCTGGACAGGGGCTAGGGACACTGAAGCTTTCTTT
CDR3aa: CATWTGARDTEAFF

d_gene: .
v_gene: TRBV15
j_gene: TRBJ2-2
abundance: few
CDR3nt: TGTGCCACCAGCAGAGAGCTAGGGAACACCGGGGAGCTGTTTTTT
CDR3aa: CATSRELGNTGELFF

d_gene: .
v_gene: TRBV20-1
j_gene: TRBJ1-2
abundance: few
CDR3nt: TGCAGTGCTTCTCCGGGCAGGAGTGACTATGGCTACACCTTC
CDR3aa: CSASPGRSDYGYTF

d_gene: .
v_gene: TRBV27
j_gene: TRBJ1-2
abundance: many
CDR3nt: TGTGCCAGCAGTTCCGGGACACACCACGCTAACTATGGCTACACCTTC
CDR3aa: CASSSGTHHANYGYTF

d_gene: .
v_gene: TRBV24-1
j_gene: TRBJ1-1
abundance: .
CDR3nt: TGTGCCACCAGTGAAACGAACCTGGGACAAGTCGGTGCTGAAGCTTTCTTT
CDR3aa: CATSETNLGQVGAEAFF

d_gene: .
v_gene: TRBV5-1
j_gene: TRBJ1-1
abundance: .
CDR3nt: TGCGCCAGCAGCTTAATAGGTGGCGGAGGTACTGAAGCTTTCTTT
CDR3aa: CASSLIGGGGTEAFF

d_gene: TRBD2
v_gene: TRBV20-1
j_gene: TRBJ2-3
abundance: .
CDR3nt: TGCAGTGCTAGTCCCGGGACTAACACAGATACGCAGTATTTT
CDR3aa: CSASPGTNTDTQYF

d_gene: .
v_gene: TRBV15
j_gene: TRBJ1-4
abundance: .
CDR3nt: TGTGCCACCAGCAGAGGCCTACAGGGCTCGAATGAAAAACTGTTTTTT
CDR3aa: CATSRGLQGSNEKLFF

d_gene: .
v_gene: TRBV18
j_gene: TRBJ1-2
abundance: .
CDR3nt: TGTGCCAGCTCACCACGCGGGACGTTGAACTATGGCTACACCTTC
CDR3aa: CASSPRGTLNYGYTF

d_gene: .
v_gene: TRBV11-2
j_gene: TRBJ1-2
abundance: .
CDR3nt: TGTGCCAGCAGCTTAGGGACGGCGGGCTACACCTTC
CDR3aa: CASSLGTAGYTF

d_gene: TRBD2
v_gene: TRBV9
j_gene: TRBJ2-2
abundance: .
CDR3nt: TGTGCCAGCAGCGTAGAGGGACTAGCGGGAGAAGGAGGGGAGCTGTTTTTT
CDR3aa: CASSVEGLAGEGGELFF

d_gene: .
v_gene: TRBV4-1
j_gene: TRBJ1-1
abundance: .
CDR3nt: TGCGCCAGCAGCCAAGTGGATATGGGGTTTCATACTGAAGCTTTCTTT
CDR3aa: CASSQVDMGFHTEAFF

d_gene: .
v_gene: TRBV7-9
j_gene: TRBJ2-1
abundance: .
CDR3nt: TGTGCCAGCAGCTTAATCGTGAGCTCCTACAATGAGCAGTTCTTC
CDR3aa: CASSLIVSSYNEQFF

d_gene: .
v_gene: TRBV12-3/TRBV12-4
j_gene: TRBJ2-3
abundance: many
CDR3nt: TGTGCCAGCAGTTGGGGACTTACTAGCACAGATACGCAGTATTTT
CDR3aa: CASSWGLTSTDTQYF

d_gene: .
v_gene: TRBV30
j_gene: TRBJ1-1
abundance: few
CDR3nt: TGTGCCTGGAGTGCCGGGGGAATGAACACTGAAGCTTTCTTT
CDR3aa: CAWSAGGMNTEAFF

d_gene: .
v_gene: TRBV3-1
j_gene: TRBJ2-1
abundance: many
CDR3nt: TGTGCCAGCAGCCCAGGACAGCAGCAGTTCTTC
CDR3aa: CASSPGQQQFF